This T cell receptor (beta chain) was recorded in a study of T-cell reconstitution after alpha-beta-depleted transplantation in children. The CDR3 loop spans 15 amino acids. Unmatched junction bases numbered 3, after V lost 2 bases and J lost 2 bases. CDR1 and CDR2 (germline): SGHTA, FQGNSA. Construction of the TCRbeta library involved unique molecular identifiers. TCRdb analysed the PCR reads with MiXCR anew, one entry per CDR3 protein. This table has 90,000 to 100,000 distinct CDR3 sequences, 20% to 30% appearing once. This clonotype was observed a handful of times. The sample in question was PBMCs, obtained before TCRalphabeta/CD19-depleted stem cell transplant. The sequence was obtained from a boy aged 2 to 10 with acute lymphoblastic leukemia, due to receive a stem cell transplant. The chain joins TRBV7-2 to TRBJ1-5; 7 bases match TRBD1. The DNA of the CDR3 is TGTGCCAGCAGCTTAAACAGGGGCCGCAATCAGCCCCAGCATTTT. Translating gives CASSLNRGRNQPQHF.